The clone carrying this T cell receptor (beta chain) was seen a handful of times. Its target is unknown. The record originates from a study of shared clonotypes between healthy human individuals. Background on the study: Researchers assigned three CD4 naive, three CD4 memory, two CD8 naive and one CD8 memory plate to each donor.

Sequenced by immunoSEQ multiplex PCR; TCRdb stores in-frame clones only, minus some. The table shows about 640,000 clones, with 60% to 80% occurring only once. This CDR3 is 15 amino acids long. Germline V gene data show CDR1 as SNHLY and CDR2 as FYNNEI. V lost 6 bases to trimming and J lost 1 base; unmatched junction nucleotides: 7. Study results and limitations: For naive CD4 cells, around 5% of clonotypes were shared across a handful of donors.

Material for sequencing was memory CD4+ T cells sorted from blood. The subset is: CD45RA-negative fraction. The TCR originated in a woman in her twenties or thirties in good health. The chain couples TRBV2 to TRBJ1-1, with 8 positions matching TRBD1. Here the CDR3 reads CASRKQGVKNTEAFF. CDR3 nucleotides: TGTGCCAGCAGGAAACAGGGGGTAAAGAACACTGAAGCTTTCTTT. Full variable domain (rest looked up from reference TRBV2 and TRBJ1-1): EPEVTQTPSHQVTQMGQEVILRCVPISNHLYFYWYRQILGQKVEFLVSFYNNEISEKSEIFDDQFSVERPDGSNFTLKIRSTKLEDSAMYFCASRKQGVKNTEAFFGQGTRLTVV.